This is a list of T cell receptor beta chains from one sample in a study of cytomegalovirus exposure and HLA in healthy donors. Repertoires were generated with immunoSEQ multiplex PCR, while TCRdb's copy carries only in-frame clones and drops some. The sample lists fewer than 200,000 clones, around 80% occurring once. The sequenced material came from PBMCs. The source of these receptors is a middle-aged woman in good health and CMV-seronegative. The CDR3 runs from the conserved cysteine through the conserved F or W. Each record gives: V gene, J gene, D gene, clone size, CDR3 protein, CDR3 DNA. A D gene is named only where the DNA matches it firmly. Size values are once, few and many counts, or a class for expanded clones, and some rows have none.

>TRBV6-1|TRBJ2-7|NA|NA
CASTSGVYEQYF
TGTGCCAGCACGTCAGGGGTCTACGAGCAGTACTTC
>TRBV5-6|TRBJ2-1|TRBD2|NA
CASSFELAGGVNEQFF
TGTGCCAGCAGCTTTGAGCTAGCGGGGGGCGTTAATGAGCAGTTCTTC
>TRBV19|TRBJ2-7|TRBD1|few
CATKAGTGYCEQYF
TGTGCCACAAAGGCCGGGACAGGGTATTGCGAGCAGTACTTC
>TRBV13|TRBJ2-1|NA|NA
CASSLGRLANNEQFF
TGTGCCAGCAGCTTAGGAAGGCTAGCGAACAATGAGCAGTTCTTC
>TRBV9|TRBJ1-1|NA|NA
CASSAGGVNTEAFF
TGTGCCAGCAGCGCTGGGGGGGTGAACACTGAAGCTTTCTTT
>TRBV19|TRBJ2-1|NA|NA
CASSIWRAEQFF
TGTGCCAGTAGTATTTGGCGGGCTGAGCAGTTCTTC
>TRBV2|TRBJ1-5|TRBD1|few
CASSADRGPYGQPQHF
TGTGCCAGCAGTGCGGACAGGGGGCCTTATGGACAGCCCCAGCATTTT
>TRBV19|TRBJ2-7|NA|NA
CASSGRGTYEQYF
TGTGCCAGTAGTGGCAGGGGCACCTACGAGCAGTACTTC
>TRBV23-1|TRBJ1-4|NA|NA
CASSQSLRGTTTNEKLFF
TGCGCCAGCAGTCAATCGTTGCGGGGGACAACAACTAATGAAAAACTGTTTTTT
>TRBV7-2|TRBJ2-2|NA|NA
CASSHWRDSNTGELFF
TGTGCCAGCAGCCACTGGCGGGACTCGAACACCGGGGAGCTGTTTTTT
>TRBV28|TRBJ1-1|NA|few
CASKLGGTEAFF
TGTGCCAGCAAACTGGGGGGCACTGAAGCTTTCTTT
>TRBV9|TRBJ2-7|TRBD1|NA
CASSRDSSSYEQYF
TGTGCCAGCTCTAGGGACAGCTCCTCCTACGAGCAGTACTTC
>TRBV12-5|TRBJ1-5|NA|NA
CASAPTRENQPQHF
TGTGCTAGTGCCCCAACTAGAGAGAATCAGCCCCAGCATTTT
>TRBV5-1|TRBJ2-5|NA|NA
CASSPGLSTETQYF
TGCGCCAGCAGCCCGGGACTTAGTACGGAGACCCAGTACTTC
>TRBV5-1|TRBJ1-2|NA|NA
CASSYTPQGTLWGYTF
TGCGCCAGCAGCTATACCCCCCAGGGGACCCTATGGGGCTACACCTTC